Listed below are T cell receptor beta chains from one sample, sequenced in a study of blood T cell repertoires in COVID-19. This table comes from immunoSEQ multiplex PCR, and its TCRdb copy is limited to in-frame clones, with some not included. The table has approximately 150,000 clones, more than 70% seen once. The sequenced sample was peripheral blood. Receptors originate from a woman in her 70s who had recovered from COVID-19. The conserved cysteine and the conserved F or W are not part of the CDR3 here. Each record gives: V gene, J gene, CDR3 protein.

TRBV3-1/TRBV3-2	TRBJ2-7	ASSQGEATNYEQY
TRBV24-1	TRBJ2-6	ATSGPTRQGRSGANVLT
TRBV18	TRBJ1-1	ASSPPYWEGTEAF
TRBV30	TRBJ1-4	AWSPGFGEKLF
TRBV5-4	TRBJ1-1	ASSWALNTEAF
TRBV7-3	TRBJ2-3	ASSLLASGKDTQY
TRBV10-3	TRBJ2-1	AISGDNSYNEQF
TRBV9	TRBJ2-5	ASSAKGGIDQETQY
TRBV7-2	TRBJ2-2	ASSPRTLSNTGELF
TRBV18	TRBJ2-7	ASSPTGGIGNEQY
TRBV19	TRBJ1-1	ASTIPGSGTEAF
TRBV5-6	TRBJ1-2	ASSLGDRSYGYT
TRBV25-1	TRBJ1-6	ASNPPGTGGSPLH
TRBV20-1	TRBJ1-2	SASSPSDYGYT
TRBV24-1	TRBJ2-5	ATSDPKRGRWETQY
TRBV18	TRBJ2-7	ASSPRGTGGVYEQY
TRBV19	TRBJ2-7	ATRDLRTGSSYEQY
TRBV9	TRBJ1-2	ASSVGAGRNYGYT